These 10 T cell receptor beta chains were sequenced from one sample in a study of shared clonotypes between healthy human individuals (dated by TCRdb to 2019 to 2021). For the CD8 naive samples, CD45RO-negative cells were positively selected for CCR7, yielding a CD45RA+CCR7+ population from which TemRA cells were excluded. Receptor libraries were prepared by the immunoSEQ multiplex PCR assay. This is the immuneACCESS table as TCRdb keeps it, with only in-frame sequences that have V and J called. A part of the clones is gone; compared with another copy, unresolved V genes explain less than half, and the rest is unexplained. The table for this sample lists roughly 2,000,000 clones; about 95% of them were counted only once. Together, the top ten hold around 1.2% of the sample. Sequenced sample: naive CD8+ T cells sorted from blood. In the paper's terms, the cell subset or site label means: CD45RA+CCR7+. The source of these receptors is a young man in good health.

A remark on this clone: Other DNA sequences in this specimen translate into the identical CDR3. The chain couples TRBV4-1 to TRBJ2-7, with TRBD2 matching 7 bases. With V trimmed by 0 bases and J by 2 bases, 4 bases remained unmatched. The CDR3 consists of 15 residues. CDR1 MGHRA and CDR2 YSYEKL come from the germline V gene. As DNA, the CDR3 is TGCGCCAGCAGCCAAGAGAGTGGGGGGGCCTACGAGCAGTACTTC. It encodes CASSQESGGAYEQYF.

The V gene is TRBV29-1, the J gene TRBJ2-7; D is possibly TRBD1 (6 bases). From germline, CDR1 is SQVTM and CDR2 ANQGSEA. The CDR3 has 12 amino acids. V was trimmed by 7 bases and J by 3 bases, leaving 13 bases between them. CDR3 loop: CSAQDRNYEQYF. In DNA form, the CDR3 reads TGCAGCGCCCAGGACAGAAACTACGAGCAGTACTTC.

The gene calls are TRBV4-1 and TRBJ2-1, with 11 nucleotides matching TRBD2. The CDR3 is 15 amino acids. V gave up 7 bases and J gave up 6 bases; unmatched junction bases: 8. The germline V gene encodes CDR1 MGHRA and CDR2 YSYEKL. CDR3 in DNA: TGCGCCAGCACCACACCGGGACTAGCGGTCAATGAGCAGTTCTTC. Translated, it gives CASTTPGLAVNEQFF.

The J gene is TRBJ2-5, the V gene TRBV30; possible D gene TRBD2, 6 bases. Germline V gene lookup returns CDR1 GTSNPN and CDR2 SVGIG (reference sequence). The V end was cut by 3 bases, the J end by 4 bases, with 15 bases between. The CDR3 spans 14 residues. The CDR3 spells CAWSWVGGGETQYF. The CDR3 bases are TGTGCCTGGAGCTGGGTCGGGGGTGGAGAGACCCAGTACTTC.

Only one count was recorded for this clone. The chain links TRBV11-2 to TRBJ2-1; D perhaps matches TRBD1 (6 bases). The CDR3 consists of 13 residues. The germline gives CDR1 SGHAT, CDR2 FQNNGV. The V end lost 2 bases, the J end lost 7 bases, and 9 bases lay between the germline ends. This CDR3 is CASSLRRGNEQFF. CDR3 DNA: TGTGCCAGCAGCTTACGCAGGGGTAATGAGCAGTTCTTC.

V is TRBV7-9 and J is TRBJ2-3, with 14 bases lining up with TRBD2. CDR1 SEHNR and CDR2 FQNEAQ come from the germline V gene (reference sequence). The CDR3 is 19 residues long. Unmatched junction bases numbered 14, after V lost 5 bases and J lost 4 bases. The CDR3 reads CASSQTTSGGAFWADTQYF. DNA of the CDR3: TGTGCCAGCAGCCAGACGACTAGCGGGGGGGCATTTTGGGCAGATACGCAGTATTTT.

V and J are TRBV7-6 and TRBJ2-7; D is unclear. CDR3 length equals 15 residues. Germline-derived CDR1 and CDR2 are SGHVS and FNYEAQ. Trimming pared 1 base from V and 6 bases from J, leaving 16 bases between. Here the CDR3 reads CASSLGGGKAFEQYF. The CDR3 DNA sequence: TGTGCCAGCAGCTTAGGAGGTGGAAAGGCATTCGAGCAGTACTTC.

The chain has TRBV2 and TRBJ1-2; D is possibly TRBD1 (6 bases). CDR1 SNHLY and CDR2 FYNNEI come from the germline V gene. This CDR3 has 17 residues. Trimming left V 1 base short and J 6 bases short, with 21 bases between. CDR3 sequence reads: CASSEDVGAFLGDGYTF. The CDR3 bases are TGTGCCAGCAGTGAAGACGTGGGGGCCTTTCTAGGAGATGGCTACACCTTC.

The chain combines TRBV7-9 with TRBJ2-7; the D is unclear. The CDR3 runs 12 residues. With 3 bases removed from V and 7 bases from J, the gap between germline ends came to 10 bases. Germline CDR1 SEHNR, CDR2 FQNEAQ (reference sequence). For the CDR3, the DNA is TGTGCCAGCAGCTTTCAGGCGCCTGAGCAGTACTTC. It translates to CASSFQAPEQYF.

The gene calls are TRBV27 and TRBJ1-2; no clear D. Trimming took off 6 bases at V and 6 bases at J, with 17 bases between the two ends. The length of the CDR3 is 14 residues. CDR1 is MNHEY and CDR2 is SMNVEV in the germline V gene (reference sequence). The CDR3 is CASSRPGSWDGYTF. The DNA for the CDR3 is TGTGCCAGCAGCCGACCCGGGTCCTGGGATGGCTACACCTTC.